These T cell receptor beta chains were read from a single sample in a study of T cell repertoires in cytomegalovirus infection. A single record per CDR3 protein comes from TCRdb applying MiXCR to the reads. The sample has about 140,000 distinct CDR3 sequences, 5.5% to 8% seen once; the top ten hold more than 15%. The sample consisted of PBMCs. The receptors shown here come from a human donor in good health (CMV status not recorded). Some clones in this sample may be carry-over from other donors' samples. Both conserved end residues are part of each CDR3. D genes are given only for firm matches. A clone size is listed for some rows: how often the clone was seen (once, few, many), or a class if it is expanded.

d_gene	j_gene	abundance	v_gene	CDR3nt	CDR3aa
TRBD2	TRBJ2-1	many	TRBV7-2	TGTGCCAGCAGCTTAGTAGGGACTAGCGGGGGGGATGAGCAGTTCTTC	CASSLVGTSGGDEQFF
-	TRBJ2-7	many	TRBV5-1	TGCGCCAGCAGCTTACTCGTCCCGGACGGCTACGAGCAGTACTTC	CASSLLVPDGYEQYF
TRBD1	TRBJ2-5	many	TRBV7-2	TGTGCCAGCAGCAAACCGGGACAGAGAAAAGAGACCCAGTACTTC	CASSKPGQRKETQYF
TRBD1	TRBJ2-7	many	TRBV7-8	TGTGCCAGCAGCGAGGGCACAGGGGGGTCCTACGAGCAGTACTTC	CASSEGTGGSYEQYF
TRBD2	TRBJ2-6	many	TRBV7-8	TGTGCCAGCAGCCCCCGACTAGCGGGGGCCCTCTCTGGGGCCAACGTCCTGACTTTC	CASSPRLAGALSGANVLTF
-	TRBJ2-5	medium-sized	TRBV7-2	TGTGCCAGCAGCTTAGAAGCGAGACAAGAGACCCAGTACTTC	CASSLEARQETQYF
-	TRBJ2-3	few	TRBV28	TGTGCCAGCAGTTTAAGTTGGAGCCGGGACGGACGCACAGATACGCAGTATTTT	CASSLSWSRDGRTDTQYF
TRBD2	TRBJ2-7	many	TRBV7-2	TGTGCCAGCAGCTTGGACCCTAGACTAGCGGGGGGCTCCTACGAGCAGTACTTC	CASSLDPRLAGGSYEQYF
-	TRBJ1-2	many	TRBV7-3	TGTGCCAGCAGCTTAATTGGGGGTCGTGGCTACACCTTC	CASSLIGGRGYTF
-	TRBJ2-7	many	TRBV27	TGTGCCAGCAGGGAAACAGGGTATGGCTCGCAGTACTTC	CASRETGYGSQYF
-	TRBJ2-7	many	TRBV29-1	TGCAGCGTCGGAGCTAAAGGAGACGAGCAGTACTTC	CSVGAKGDEQYF
-	TRBJ1-4	many	TRBV6-6	TGTGCCAGCAGTGGGACCGGGACCGATGATACTAATGAAAAACTGTTTTTT	CASSGTGTDDTNEKLFF
TRBD1	TRBJ1-6	many	TRBV2	TGTGCCAGCAGTGAAAGGGGGCAGTCACCCCTCCACTTT	CASSERGQSPLHF
-	TRBJ2-5	many	TRBV10-3	TGTGCCATCAGCGACATACAGGGACGAGAGACCCAGTACTTC	CAISDIQGRETQYF
-	TRBJ2-7	-	TRBV19	TGTGCCAGTAGTATACGCCGACAGAGAACCTACGAGCAGTACTTC	CASSIRRQRTYEQYF
-	TRBJ2-3	many	TRBV7-2	TGTGCCAGCAGCTTAGGTGGTCGGACAGATACGCAGTATTTT	CASSLGGRTDTQYF
-	TRBJ1-1	-	TRBV14	TGTGCCAGCAGCTGGACGGCAGGGAGGGTGGACACTGAAGCTTTCTTT	CASSWTAGRVDTEAFF
TRBD1	TRBJ1-1	many	TRBV28	TGTGCCAGCAGTTCCCCGACAGGGTATAGTGAAGCTTTCTTT	CASSSPTGYSEAFF
-	TRBJ1-3	-	TRBV19	TGTGCCAGTACGTCAGGGCAGGGAAACACCATATATTTT	CASTSGQGNTIYF
TRBD2	TRBJ2-1	many	TRBV20-1	TGCAGTGCTACTAGCGGGGGACTTACAAGTGAGCAGTTCTTC	CSATSGGLTSEQFF
-	TRBJ1-6	many	TRBV7-2	TGTGCCAGCAGCTTAGGGCCGGGTTTAGGATCACCCCTCCACTTT	CASSLGPGLGSPLHF
-	TRBJ1-1	-	TRBV20-1	TGCAGTGCACAGATAACTGAAGCTTTCTTT	CSAQITEAFF
-	TRBJ2-1	many	TRBV7-7	TGTGCCAGCAGCTTAGGGGTCCCCGACTCCTACAATGAGCAGTTCTTC	CASSLGVPDSYNEQFF
-	TRBJ1-1	many	TRBV7-2	TGTGCCAGCAGCTTCCGGGACTGGGGGTTGAGGAACACTGAAGCTTTCTTT	CASSFRDWGLRNTEAFF
-	TRBJ1-1	many	TRBV5-5	TGTGCCAGCAGCATTGACCTAACCGGTAGGGCCGCTGAAGCTTTCTTT	CASSIDLTGRAAEAFF
-	TRBJ2-3	many	TRBV10-3	TGTGCCATCAGTGGGAGTAGCACTAGCACAGATACGCAGTATTTT	CAISGSSTSTDTQYF
-	TRBJ1-4	many	TRBV7-2	TGTGCCAGCAGCTCTCAGGGAGAAGATGGGGAAAAACTGTTTTTT	CASSSQGEDGEKLFF
TRBD1	TRBJ1-1	many	TRBV7-3	TGTGCCAGCAGCCTCTCCGGGACAGGGCGCTCTGAAGCTTTCTTT	CASSLSGTGRSEAFF
-	TRBJ1-1	many	TRBV28	TGTGCCAGCAGTTTGAGGTCGGTTACGGCCAGGAGAGCTTTCTTT	CASSLRSVTARRAFF
-	TRBJ1-3	many	TRBV7-2	TGTGCCAGCAGCTTAGGGAGGGGTGACACCATATATTTT	CASSLGRGDTIYF
-	TRBJ1-3	many	TRBV7-8	TGTGCCAGCAGCTTAGAAATGGGATTTGGAAACACCATATATTTT	CASSLEMGFGNTIYF
TRBD1	TRBJ2-1	-	TRBV29-1	TGCAGCGTTGAGGGGGACAGGGGAAGGATTGAGCAGTTCTTC	CSVEGDRGRIEQFF
-	TRBJ2-7	few	TRBV5-1	TGCGCCAGCAGCGAATGGGACCCTTTCACCAACGAGCAGTACTTC	CASSEWDPFTNEQYF
-	TRBJ1-6	many	TRBV19	TGTGCCAGTGGCCGGGCAAATAATGATTCACCCCTCCACTTT	CASGRANNDSPLHF
-	TRBJ2-3	-	TRBV7-3	TGTGCCAGCAGCAAAGGCCCCGGACTCACAGATACGCAGTATTTT	CASSKGPGLTDTQYF
-	TRBJ2-7	-	TRBV30	TGTGCCTGGAGTAGGGCGACCTCCTACGAGCAGTACTTC	CAWSRATSYEQYF
TRBD2	TRBJ2-3	many	TRBV6-8	TGTGCCAGCACCCGCGGGGGGGACTACACAGATACGCAGTATTTT	CASTRGGDYTDTQYF
TRBD2	TRBJ2-5	-	TRBV29-1	TGCAGCGTTGAAGAACTAGCGGGGGAGGCCCAGTACTTC	CSVEELAGEAQYF
-	TRBJ2-5	many	TRBV15	TGTGCCACCAGCAGAGATCCTCGGCAGACTCAAGAGACCCAGTACTTC	CATSRDPRQTQETQYF
TRBD1	TRBJ2-1	many	TRBV7-2	TGTGCCAGCAGCAGACCGGGACAGGGGGCATCGAATGAGCAGTTCTTC	CASSRPGQGASNEQFF
-	TRBJ2-5	many	TRBV7-2	TGTGCCAGCAGCTTAGGGCCCGAGACCCAGTACTTC	CASSLGPETQYF